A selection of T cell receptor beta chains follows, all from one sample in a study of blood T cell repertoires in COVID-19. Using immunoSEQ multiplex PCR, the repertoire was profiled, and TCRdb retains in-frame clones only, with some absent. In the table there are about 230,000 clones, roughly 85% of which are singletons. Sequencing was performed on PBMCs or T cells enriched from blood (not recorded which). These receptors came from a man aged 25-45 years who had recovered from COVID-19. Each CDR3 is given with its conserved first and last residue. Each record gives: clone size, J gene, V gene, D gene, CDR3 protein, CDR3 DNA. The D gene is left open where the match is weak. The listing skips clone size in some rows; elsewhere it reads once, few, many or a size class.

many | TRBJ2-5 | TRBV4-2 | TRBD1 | CASSQGQGARETQYF | TGTGCCAGCAGCCAAGGACAGGGGGCTAGAGAGACCCAGTACTTC
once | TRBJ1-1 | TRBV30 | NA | CAWKGQDTEAFF | TGTGCCTGGAAGGGGCAGGATACTGAAGCTTTCTTT
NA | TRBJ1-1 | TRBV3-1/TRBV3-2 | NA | CASSQAVGGGTEAFF | TGTGCCAGCAGCCAAGCGGTAGGGGGAGGGACTGAAGCTTTCTTT
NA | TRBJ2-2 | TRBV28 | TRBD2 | CASSLMSGRDTGELFF | TGTGCCAGCAGTTTGATGAGCGGGAGGGACACCGGGGAGCTGTTTTTT
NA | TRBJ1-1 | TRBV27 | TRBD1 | CASSFRGINTEAFF | TGTGCCAGCAGTTTCAGGGGGATTAACACTGAAGCTTTCTTT
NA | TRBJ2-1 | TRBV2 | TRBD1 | CASSEQTGTGGYEQFF | TGTGCCAGCAGTGAGCAAACCGGGACAGGGGGTTATGAGCAGTTCTTC
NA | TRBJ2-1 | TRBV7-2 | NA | CASSPTLGRSYNEQFF | TGTGCCAGCAGCCCTACTCTAGGCCGCTCCTACAATGAGCAGTTCTTC
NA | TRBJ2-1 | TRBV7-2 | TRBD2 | CASSLGTSGTEQFF | TGTGCCAGCAGCTTAGGGACTAGCGGGACTGAGCAGTTCTTC
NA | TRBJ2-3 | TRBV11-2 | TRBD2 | CASSSGTSGLLTSTDTQYF | TGTGCCAGCAGCTCAGGGACTAGCGGGCTCTTAACTAGCACAGATACGCAGTATTTT
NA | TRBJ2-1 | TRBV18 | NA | CASSPHGTETYNEQFF | TGTGCCAGCTCACCACACGGAACAGAGACATACAATGAGCAGTTCTTC
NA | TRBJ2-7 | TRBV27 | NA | CASSLRDEQYF | TGTGCCAGCAGTTTGAGGGACGAGCAGTACTTC
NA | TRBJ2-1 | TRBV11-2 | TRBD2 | CASSLDHGAGGFDEQFF | TGTGCCAGCAGCTTAGATCACGGGGCGGGAGGTTTCGATGAGCAGTTCTTC
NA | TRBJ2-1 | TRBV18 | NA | CASSPDTYNEQFF | TGTGCCAGCTCACCGGACACCTACAATGAGCAGTTCTTC
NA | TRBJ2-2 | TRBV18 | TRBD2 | CASSEGLANTGELFF | TGTGCCAGCTCGGAGGGACTAGCGAACACCGGGGAGCTGTTTTTT
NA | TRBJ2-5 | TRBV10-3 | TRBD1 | CATRALSGGQETQYF | TGTGCCACCCGGGCTCTCTCAGGGGGTCAAGAGACCCAGTACTTC
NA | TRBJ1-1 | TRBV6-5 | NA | CASSYTAGLNTEAFF | TGTGCCAGCAGTTACACGGCAGGTTTGAACACTGAAGCTTTCTTT
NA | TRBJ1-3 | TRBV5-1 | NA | CASSLAGGSSGNTIYF | TGCGCCAGCAGCTTGGCCGGGGGGTCCTCTGGAAACACCATATATTTT